Listed below are T cell receptor beta chains from one sample, sequenced in a study of T-cell memory formation after mild COVID-19. TCRdb redid the calling of the 5' RACE reads with MiXCR, one entry per CDR3 protein. This sample yields over 500,000 distinct CDR3 sequences, of which approximately 15% are seen a single time; around 7.8% belongs to the top ten. What was sequenced was PBMCs or a T cell subset sorted from them (not recorded which). The origin of the receptors is an adult woman who had mild COVID-19 (a few samples of this study predate the infection). Cell type and time point are not known. The CDR3 runs from the conserved cysteine through the conserved F or W. Fields, in order: J gene, clone size, D gene, V gene, CDR3 DNA, CDR3 protein. A D gene is named only where the DNA matches it firmly. Clone size is stated in some rows and not others, as once, few, many or a class when expanded.

>TRBJ1-4|few|TRBD1|TRBV25-1
TGTGCCAGCAGTGCGGCCTATCTACAGGGGATCCGTGAAAAACTGTTTTTT
CASSAAYLQGIREKLFF
>TRBJ1-3|NA|NA|TRBV7-8
TGTGCCAGCAGCTTAGCGCTAATTGGGGGCGGAAACACCATATATTTT
CASSLALIGGGNTIYF
>TRBJ1-6|few|NA|TRBV6-5
TGTGCCAGCAGTTACTCGGGCAGCCACTCCTATAATTCACCCCTCCACTTT
CASSYSGSHSYNSPLHF
>TRBJ2-3|few|TRBD1|TRBV24-1
TGTGCCACCAGTGACCCCGGACAGGGCTCGCAGTATTTT
CATSDPGQGSQYF
>TRBJ2-5|NA|NA|TRBV20-1
TGCAGTGCTGCGCTTGTCCAAGAGACCCAGTACTTC
CSAALVQETQYF
>TRBJ1-1|few|NA|TRBV12-3/TRBV12-4
TGTGCCAGCAGTTTCCGTTACACTGAAGCTTTCTTT
CASSFRYTEAFF
>TRBJ1-1|NA|TRBD1|TRBV19
TGTGCCAGTAGTATGGGTTGGGACAGGGGTATAATGAACACTGAAGCTTTCTTT
CASSMGWDRGIMNTEAFF
>TRBJ2-6|NA|NA|TRBV7-9
TGTGCCAGCAGCTTAGCTTACGGATCCGGGGCCAACGTCCTGACTTTC
CASSLAYGSGANVLTF
>TRBJ1-1|NA|NA|TRBV18
TGTGCCAGCTCACCGCTCCAGATTGAAGCTTTCTTT
CASSPLQIEAFF
>TRBJ1-6|NA|TRBD1|TRBV5-5
TGTGCCAGCAGCCGACAGGGGATCACCGCTAATTCACCCCTCCACTTT
CASSRQGITANSPLHF
>TRBJ1-6|NA|TRBD1|TRBV5-5
TGTGCCAGCAGCGCCGGGACAGGGAGTTCACCCCTCCACTTT
CASSAGTGSSPLHF
>TRBJ2-7|NA|NA|TRBV4-1
TGCGCCAGCAGCCAAGAGGCTGCCGGGCGGCCCCCCTACGAGCAGTACTTC
CASSQEAAGRPPYEQYF
>TRBJ1-1|NA|TRBD1|TRBV5-1
TGCGCCAGCAGCGCCGACAGGGCTGAAGCTTTCTTT
CASSADRAEAFF
>TRBJ2-3|few|NA|TRBV10-3
TGTGCCATCAGTGAGCGGGCGGGAGATACGCAGTATTTT
CAISERAGDTQYF
>TRBJ1-2|NA|TRBD1|TRBV29-1
TGCAGCGTTTCCCAGGGGGCGCGGGATGGCTACACCTTC
CSVSQGARDGYTF
>TRBJ2-3|few|TRBD2|TRBV5-1
TGCGCCAGCAGCTTGGTCGGGGGGGCCGTTAATACGCAGTATTTT
CASSLVGGAVNTQYF
>TRBJ2-7|NA|NA|TRBV2
TGTGCCAGCAGTCCCCCCGTAGTTACCCCGAGCTCCTACGAGCAGTACTTC
CASSPPVVTPSSYEQYF
>TRBJ2-7|many|NA|TRBV6-6
TGTGCCAGCAGTGCGGAGAACTACGAGCAGTACTTC
CASSAENYEQYF
>TRBJ2-1|many|TRBD2|TRBV6-5
TGTGCCAGCAGCCGGCGAGCGGGAGGGCCTTTTGAGCAGTTCTTC
CASSRRAGGPFEQFF
>TRBJ1-6|many|NA|TRBV9
TGTGCCAGCAGCCCATCCCTTCAGGGTTGGGACTATAATTCACCCCTCCACTTT
CASSPSLQGWDYNSPLHF
>TRBJ2-7|few|NA|TRBV20-1
TGCAGTGCTAGAGATCCTGGGTCCCTCCGGAGCTCCTACGAGCAGTACTTC
CSARDPGSLRSSYEQYF
>TRBJ1-2|few|NA|TRBV7-9
TGTGCCAGCAGCTTAGTGCCGGGGGCCCACTATGGCTACACCTTC
CASSLVPGAHYGYTF
>TRBJ1-5|many|TRBD1|TRBV7-6
TGTGCCAGCAGCAGGACAGGGGGGAATCAGCCCCAGCATTTT
CASSRTGGNQPQHF
>TRBJ2-1|NA|TRBD1|TRBV5-1
TGCGCCAGCAGCCAGGGGGCGCGCAATGAGCAGTTCTTC
CASSQGARNEQFF
>TRBJ2-5|NA|TRBD2|TRBV7-7
TGTGCCAGCAGCACTAGCGGAGGGGGGGGAGAGACCCAGTACTTC
CASSTSGGGGETQYF